Listed here are 17 T cell receptor beta chains from one sample, sequenced in a study of blood T cell repertoires in COVID-19 (dated by TCRdb to the early 2020s). Libraries were made using the immunoSEQ multiplex PCR assay. Held by TCRdb, this immuneACCESS table contains in-frame sequences only and omits some clones. Under half of the omission traces to an unresolved V gene where checked; the cause of the rest is unknown. The sample profile shows about 69,000 clones; around 77% of them were found once. Jointly, the top ten make up about 17% of the sample. Input material: peripheral blood. The receptors shown here come from a man in his sixties with acute or convalescent COVID-19.

This clone was detected a few times. The V call is TRBV7-6, the J call TRBJ1-2; D gene unclear. The germline V and J ends were trimmed by 4 bases and 5 bases, with 17 bases remaining between them. The CDR3 runs 15 residues. CDR1 and CDR2 from the germline V gene are SGHVS and FNYEAQ. The chain's CDR3 is CASSSIPGLSYGYTF. The DNA for the CDR3 is TGTGCCAGCAGCTCGATACCCGGACTGAGTTATGGCTACACCTTC.

The rearrangement uses TRBV7-2 and TRBJ1-2; D is uncertain. Trimming pared 5 bases from V and 8 bases from J, leaving 21 bases between. Germline lookup yields CDR1 SGHTA and CDR2 FQGNSA. This CDR3 region has 15 residues. The CDR3 bases are TGTGCCAGCAGCCATCACATACCGGGAGGTAAAGGCTACACCTTC. Its protein product is CASSHHIPGGKGYTF.

The chain is built from TRBV6-1 and TRBJ1-1; D might be TRBD1 (6 bases). This CDR3 is built from 13 residues. Trimming shortened V by 1 base and J by 7 bases, and 10 bases separated the two germline ends. Germline CDR1 is MNHNS and CDR2 is SASEGT. CDR3 sequence: CASSEEGGDEAFF. CDR3 bases: TGTGCCAGCAGTGAAGAGGGGGGGGATGAAGCTTTCTTT.

V and J are TRBV6-2 or TRBV6-3 and TRBJ1-2; 9 bases match TRBD1. This CDR3 comprises 14 residues. Germline V gives CDR1 MNHEY, CDR2 SVGEGT. V trimming: 0 bases; J trimming: 7 bases; junction bases outside the gene matches: 3. DNA of the CDR3: TGTGCCAGCAGTTACTCCGGGACAGGGCCTGGCTACACCTTC. Protein: CASSYSGTGPGYTF.

V is TRBV6-2 or TRBV6-3 and J is TRBJ1-6; the match to TRBD1 covers 9 bases. The V gene's germline CDR1 is MNHEY and CDR2 SVGEGT. This CDR3 region has 15 residues. Unmatched junction bases numbered 8, after V lost 6 bases and J lost 8 bases. CDR3: CASSLDRGRYSPLHF. The CDR3 coding sequence is TGTGCCAGCAGCCTGGACAGGGGAAGGTATTCACCCCTCCACTTT.

The rearrangement links TRBV10-3 to TRBJ1-2, with 11 nucleotides matching TRBD1. This CDR3 is built from 16 residues. The J segment lost 3 bases and the V segment lost 7 bases, leaving 10 bases of the junction unmatched. Germline V gene sequence: CDR1 ENHRY, CDR2 SYGVKD. The CDR3 protein is CAIKGGPGQGDYGYTF. CDR3 in DNA: TGTGCCATCAAGGGAGGACCGGGACAGGGGGACTATGGCTACACCTTC.

CDR3 in DNA: TGTGCCACCGGTGGGACAGCAAGAGAACCCTCCTACGAGCAGTACTTC. The encoded protein is CATGGTAREPSYEQYF. J is TRBJ2-7 and V is TRBV7-8; TRBD1 agrees at 7 bases. This CDR3 is built from 16 residues. The V and J ends lost 10 bases and 0 bases, in that order; junction bases with no gene match: 15. Germline CDR1 is SGHVS and CDR2 is FQNEAQ.

The chain has TRBV7-8 and TRBJ1-6; 8 bases fit TRBD1. From germline, CDR1 is SGHVS and CDR2 FQNEAQ. The CDR3 contains 15 residues. Trimming removed 4 bases from V and 4 bases from J; junction bases left unmatched: 3. DNA of the CDR3: TGTGCCAGCAGCTGGACAGGGAATTATAATTCACCCCTCCACTTT. As protein: CASSWTGNYNSPLHF.

In DNA form, the CDR3 reads TGTGCCAGCAGCCAAGAACGGTTTGGCCGGCGGCCCGGGAGGGAGACCCAGTACTTC. This gives the protein CASSQERFGRRPGRETQYF. This chain links TRBV3-1 (or the pseudogene TRBV3-2) with TRBJ2-5; 7 bases align to TRBD2. The CDR3 runs to 19 residues. CDR1 is LGHDT and CDR2 is YNNKEL in the germline V gene (reference sequence). V was pared by 0 bases and J by 5 bases, with 18 bases of the junction left unmatched.

The genes are TRBV5-1 and TRBJ1-5; 7 positions agree with TRBD1. V gave up 2 bases and J gave up 6 bases; unmatched junction bases: 5. This CDR3 comprises 14 residues. Germline V gene data show CDR1 as SGHRS and CDR2 as YFSETQ. CDR3 sequence reads: CASSLDRDPQPQHF. CDR3 nucleotide sequence: TGCGCCAGCAGCTTAGACAGGGATCCTCAGCCCCAGCATTTT. Complete variable domain (other parts from reference TRBV5-1 and TRBJ1-5): KAGVTQTPRYLIKTRGQQVTLSCSPISGHRSVSWYQQTPGQGLQFLFEYFSETQRNKGNFPGRFSGRQFSNSRSEMNVSTLELGDSALYLCASSLDRDPQPQHFGDGTRLSIL.

The sample holds a few counts of this clone. DNA of the CDR3: TGTGCCAGCGTCCTTAGGGCGGGGGGCGCCTACGAGCAGTACTTC. Translating gives CASVLRAGGAYEQYF. The chain employs TRBV2 and TRBJ2-7, with 8 bases matching TRBD2. CDR1 SNHLY and CDR2 FYNNEI come from the germline V gene. CDR3 length: 15 amino acids. V was clipped by 8 bases and J by 2 bases; unmatched bases: 11. The variable domain in full, completed from reference TRBV2 and TRBJ2-7, reads EPEVTQTPSHQVTQMGQEVILRCVPISNHLYFYWYRQILGQKVEFLVSFYNNEISEKSEIFDDQFSVERPDGSNFTLKIRSTKLEDSAMYFCASVLRAGGAYEQYFGPGTRLTVT.

The CDR3 sequence: CATSPYEGTEAFF. The CDR3 nucleotides read TGTGCCACCAGCCCCTACGAGGGTACTGAAGCTTTCTTT. The V and J genes are TRBV15 and TRBJ1-1, with D unresolved. Trimming took off 5 bases at V and 5 bases at J, with 12 bases between the two ends. Germline V gene sequence: CDR1 LNHNV, CDR2 YYDKDF (reference sequence). The CDR3 sequence is 13 residues long.

The rearrangement joins TRBV6-5 to TRBJ2-4, with TRBD1 matching 7 bases. CDR1 is MNHEY, CDR2 SVGAGI, per germline. The CDR3 is made up of 13 amino acids. After removal of 6 bases from V and 6 bases from J, the junction contained 5 bases not matched to a gene. Here the CDR3 DNA reads TGTGCCAGCAGCACAGGGGTTCGAAACATTCAGTACTTC. It codes for CASSTGVRNIQYF.

The genes are TRBV4-2 and TRBJ1-2, with D unclear. Deletions cut 1 base from V and 4 bases from J, with 7 bases between. CDR1 and CDR2 from the germline V gene are LGHNA and YNFKEQ. This CDR3 region has 13 residues. Here the CDR3 reads CASSQGGVYGYTF. The CDR3 DNA is TGTGCCAGCAGCCAAGGGGGAGTCTATGGCTACACCTTC.

The V and J genes are TRBV29-1 and TRBJ1-2; 12 nucleotides align to TRBD1. Per germline, CDR1 SQVTM and CDR2 ANQGSEA. This CDR3 is 17 amino acids long. The ends lost 6 bases at V and 8 bases at J; junction bases unmatched: 19. CDR3 residues: CSVADGTGGRNAGGYTF. CDR3 DNA: TGCAGCGTAGCTGACGGGACAGGGGGCCGAAACGCGGGCGGCTACACCTTC.

This chain connects TRBV3-1 (or the pseudogene TRBV3-2) to TRBJ1-1; perhaps TRBD1 as D (6 bases). V dropped 0 bases and J dropped 4 bases, with 15 bases sitting between them. CDR1 and CDR2 (germline): LGHDT, YNNKEL (reference sequence). This CDR3 contains 16 residues. The CDR3 reads CASSQEGGGVRTEAFF. The CDR3 nucleotides read TGTGCCAGCAGCCAAGAGGGAGGGGGGGTACGCACTGAAGCTTTCTTT.

Remarks on this clone: The junction departs from the called germline gene at one end, perhaps through a read error. V and J are TRBV7-7 and TRBJ1-6, with 7 bases lining up with TRBD1. Germline CDR1 and CDR2: SSHAT and FNYEAQ (reference sequence). CDR3 size: 16 residues. The CDR3 DNA follows: TGTGCTAGCAGCCCTACTCTCCGGGACAGAAATTCACCCCTCCACTTT. Translation gives CASSPTLRDRNSPLHF. Full variable domain (missing parts from reference TRBV7-7 and TRBJ1-6): GAGVSQSPRYKVTKRGQDVTLRCDPISSHATLYWYQQALGQGPEFLTYFNYEAQPDKSGLPSDRFSAERPEGSISTLTIQRTEQRDSAMYRCASSPTLRDRNSPLHFGNGTRLTVT.